This T cell receptor (beta chain) emerged from a study of shared clonotypes between healthy human individuals. Study-level background: Three plates were used per donor for CD4 naive, three for CD4 memory, two for CD8 naive and one for CD8 memory.

The authors ran the assay at deep level. Original processing notes: Filtering of immunoSEQ junctional sequences could not match full-length read filtering. Sequencing used immunoSEQ multiplex PCR; TCRdb keeps in-frame clones, though not all of them. That table supplies the V and J calls and clone size; D and trimming were determined from the DNA. The sample has roughly 2.6 million clones; more than 90% are singletons. Regarding this clone: The sample holds other DNA sequences that translate to the same CDR3.

Looked up from germline, CDR1 is SGHRS and CDR2 is YFSETQ. V dropped 2 bases and J dropped 4 bases, with 11 bases sitting between them. This CDR3 has 14 residues. The receptor was isolated from a man between 18 and 29 years old in good health. The chain combines TRBV5-1 with TRBJ2-3; D possibly corresponds to TRBD2 (7 bases). Sequences were obtained from naive CD4+ T cells sorted from blood. Subset in this sample: CD45RA+ positively selected. CDR3 in amino acids: CASSLGGAADTQYF. CDR3 DNA sequence: TGCGCCAGCAGCTTAGGGGGGGCCGCAGATACGCAGTATTTT. The full variable domain, its missing parts supplied by reference TRBV5-1 and TRBJ2-3, is KAGVTQTPRYLIKTRGQQVTLSCSPISGHRSVSWYQQTPGQGLQFLFEYFSETQRNKGNFPGRFSGRQFSNSRSEMNVSTLELGDSALYLCASSLGGAADTQYFGPGTRLTVL.